The 29 T cell receptor beta chains listed next were all sequenced from one sample in a study of vaccination and CD4 T cells after COVID-19. Treatment indicated: approximately 9-day PBMC culture with coronavirus spike peptide pools or control peptides (ViraFEST assay). Which antigens these TCRs recognize remains unknown. With the Oncomine TCR Beta short-read assay, DNA from cultured CD4+ T cells was sequenced. TCRdb processed the PCR reads anew with MiXCR; each CDR3 protein has one entry. The sample includes more than 15,000 distinct CDR3 sequences, around 44% of them seen just once. The sequencing sample was made of CD4+ T cells from blood, cultured in vitro. These receptors originate from a human donor who had recovered from COVID-19.

The chain uses TRBV28 and TRBJ2-5; D possibly corresponds to TRBD1 (6 bases). Deletions cut 4 bases from V and 2 bases from J, with 17 bases between. This CDR3 contains 16 residues. Germline CDR1 and CDR2: MDHEN and SYDVKM. CDR3: CASSSSPGRGQETQYF. The CDR3 DNA is TGTGCCAGCAGTTCCTCCCCGGGTAGGGGGCAAGAGACCCAGTACTTC.

This rearrangement joins TRBV6-2 or TRBV6-3 to TRBJ1-5, with D hard to call. From germline, CDR1 is MNHEY and CDR2 SVGEGT. The CDR3 has 15 amino acids. Trimming removed 1 base from V and 6 bases from J, with 13 bases in between. CDR3 sequence reads: CASSYFAGIGQPQHF. The DNA of the CDR3 is TGTGCCAGCAGTTACTTCGCTGGGATCGGTCAGCCCCAGCATTTT.

V and J are TRBV19 and TRBJ1-6; 8 nucleotides align to TRBD1. The CDR3 contains 14 residues. Germline V gives CDR1 LNHDA, CDR2 SQIVND (reference sequence). V trimming: 6 bases; J trimming: 7 bases; junction bases outside the gene matches: 5. The CDR3 spells CASSQDRANSPLHF. CDR3 nucleotide sequence: TGTGCCAGTAGCCAGGACAGGGCAAATTCACCCCTCCACTTT.

The chain's CDR3 is CASSSLRDSPLHF. The CDR3 bases are TGTGCCAGCAGTTCCCTCAGGGATTCACCCCTCCACTTT. The chain links TRBV6-5 to TRBJ1-6, with a possible D match to TRBD1 (5 bases). Germline CDR1 is MNHEY and CDR2 is SVGAGI. The CDR3 consists of 13 residues. The ends were cut back, 4 bases at V and 8 bases at J, with 9 bases in the middle.

This sequence joins TRBV4-1 and TRBJ2-3; D unclear. Trimming removed 1 base at V and 14 bases at J, with 13 bases between. This CDR3 region has 12 residues. Germline V gene sequence: CDR1 MGHRA, CDR2 YSYEKL. The CDR3 region has the DNA TGCGCCAGCAGCCAAGCCTCTTCGAGTCCGTATTTT. Protein product: CASSQASSSPYF.

The genes are TRBV7-2 and TRBJ1-3; the D gene is possibly TRBD1 (6 bases). Per germline, CDR1 SGHTA and CDR2 FQGNSA. The ends were cut back, 5 bases at V and 0 bases at J, with 14 bases in the middle. This CDR3 is built from 16 residues. The CDR3 loop is CASSRGGQFSGNTIYF. The CDR3 nucleotides are TGTGCCAGCAGCCGTGGAGGACAGTTCTCTGGAAACACCATATATTTT. Full variable domain (outside the CDR3, taken from reference TRBV7-2 and TRBJ1-3): GAGVSQSPSNKVTEKGKDVELRCDPISGHTALYWYRQSLGQGLEFLIYFQGNSAPDKSGLPSDRFSAERTGGSVSTLTIQRTQQEDSAVYLCASSRGGQFSGNTIYFGEGSWLTVV.

This clonotype was recorded a few times. The chain uses TRBV11-3 and TRBJ1-2; D perhaps matches TRBD1 (6 bases). The germline CDR1 and CDR2 sequences are SGHNT and YENEEA. V was cut by 5 bases and J by 2 bases, with 21 bases left in between. This CDR3 has 17 amino acids. The CDR3 here is CASSLQGSSPLNYGYTF. Written as DNA, the CDR3 is TGTGCCAGCAGCCTACAGGGTAGTAGCCCTCTCAACTATGGCTACACCTTC.

The CDR3 loop is CASSFGSGLDPKETQYF. The CDR3 region has the DNA TGTGCCAGCAGTTTTGGGTCGGGACTAGACCCGAAAGAGACCCAGTACTTC. V gene TRBV27 combines with J gene TRBJ2-5, with 8 bases lining up with TRBD2. Losses at the gene ends were 3 bases for V and 3 bases for J; bases not matched to a gene: 12. CDR1 is MNHEY, CDR2 SMNVEV, per germline (reference sequence). CDR3 size: 17 residues.

This rearrangement joins TRBV12-3 or TRBV12-4 to TRBJ2-5; the D is unclear. The CDR3 consists of 14 residues. The ends were cut back, 2 bases at V and 5 bases at J, with 12 bases in the middle. This CDR3 is CASSLYRARETQYF. The DNA for the CDR3 is TGTGCCAGCAGTTTATATAGGGCTCGGGAGACCCAGTACTTC.

This clonotype was seen only a few times. The chain links TRBV7-2 to TRBJ2-5; no clear D. From germline, CDR1 is SGHTA and CDR2 FQGNSA. The CDR3 is made up of 14 amino acids. V was clipped by 4 bases and J by 0 bases, with 9 bases between them. Here the CDR3 DNA reads TGTGCCAGCAGCTCTCGGGCCTACCAAGAGACCCAGTACTTC. Amino acids: CASSSRAYQETQYF.

The rearrangement joins TRBV19 to TRBJ2-1; 10 positions match TRBD1. Germline V gene sequence: CDR1 LNHDA, CDR2 SQIVND (reference sequence). This CDR3 contains 17 residues. V shed 5 bases, J shed 4 bases, and the junction held 11 bases outside the gene matches. The CDR3 nucleotides are TGTGCCAGTAGTCCAATTGGGACAGGGGAGTTATACAATGAGCAGTTCTTC. Its translation is CASSPIGTGELYNEQFF.

The chain couples TRBV28 to TRBJ2-7, with a weak D call TRBD2 (5 bases). With 2 bases removed from V and 6 bases from J, the gap between germline ends came to 20 bases. CDR3 length equals 16 residues. Germline V gene data show CDR1 as MDHEN and CDR2 as SYDVKM. This CDR3 reads CASSLPSTGNLREQYF. For the CDR3, the DNA is TGTGCCAGCAGTTTACCCTCAACCGGGAACCTACGCGAGCAGTACTTC.

The sample holds a few counts of this clonotype. The chain combines TRBV6-1 with TRBJ2-7; perhaps D is TRBD1 or TRBD2 (5 bases each). Trimming pared 6 bases from V and 0 bases from J, leaving 15 bases between. Germline V gene lookup returns CDR1 MNHNS and CDR2 SASEGT. The CDR3 loop spans 15 amino acids. CDR3 in DNA: TGTGCCAGCAGCCTGGGACGTTTGAGCTCCTACGAGCAGTACTTC. The encoded protein is CASSLGRLSSYEQYF.

The chain links TRBV20-1 to TRBJ2-5; D possibly matches TRBD1 or TRBD2 (5 bases each). The CDR3 consists of 14 residues. In germline, CDR1 is DFQATT, CDR2 SNEGSKA (reference sequence). V lost 0 bases and J 5 bases, leaving 13 bases between the germline ends. The CDR3 is CSARERGRQETQYF. CDR3 bases: TGCAGTGCTAGAGAAAGGGGACGTCAGGAGACCCAGTACTTC.

The CDR3 region is CASSLGRDYVYEQYF. CDR3 coding DNA: TGTGCCAGCAGCCTAGGCCGGGACTATGTCTACGAGCAGTACTTC. This chain uses TRBV7-2 with TRBJ2-7; 7 bases map to TRBD2. This CDR3 comprises 15 residues. Germline V gene lookup returns CDR1 SGHTA and CDR2 FQGNSA. The junction had 10 bases not matched to a gene; V was cut back by 5 bases and J by 3 bases. The full variable domain, completed using reference TRBV7-2 and TRBJ2-7, is GAGVSQSPSNKVTEKGKDVELRCDPISGHTALYWYRQSLGQGLEFLIYFQGNSAPDKSGLPSDRFSAERTGGSVSTLTIQRTQQEDSAVYLCASSLGRDYVYEQYFGPGTRLTVT.

The V and J genes are TRBV6-1 and TRBJ1-1; D gene ambiguous. Looked up from germline, CDR1 is MNHNS and CDR2 is SASEGT. This CDR3 contains 18 residues. V was cut by 3 bases and J by 0 bases, with 20 bases left in between. The CDR3 DNA sequence: TGTGCCAGCAGTGACCCAGGCCGAGGAGTGGTGGTGAACACTGAAGCTTTCTTT. It encodes CASSDPGRGVVVNTEAFF.

This clonotype was recorded a few times. The chain employs TRBV7-6 and TRBJ2-1; D remains unclear. V lost 4 bases and J lost 0, with 10 bases in between. Germline CDR1 SGHVS, CDR2 FNYEAQ. This CDR3 contains 15 residues. CDR3 nucleotide sequence: TGTGCCAGCAGCTCCGGACGGAGCTCCTACAATGAGCAGTTCTTC. As protein: CASSSGRSSYNEQFF. The whole variable domain, remainder taken from reference TRBV7-6 and TRBJ2-1, is GAGVSQSPRYKVTKRGQDVALRCDPISGHVSLYWYRQALGQGPEFLTYFNYEAQQDKSGLPNDRFSAERPEGSISTLTIQRTEQRDSAMYRCASSSGRSSYNEQFFGPGTRLTVL.

The rearrangement joins TRBV18 to TRBJ1-6; possible D gene TRBD1, 5 bases. Germline CDR1 and CDR2: KGHSH and LQKENI. V lost 3 bases and J 9 bases, leaving 15 bases between the germline ends. The CDR3 contains 15 residues. This CDR3 is CASSPRGGEGSPLHF. For the CDR3, the DNA is TGTGCCAGCTCACCCCGAGGAGGGGAAGGTTCACCCCTCCACTTT. Variable domain in full (rest from reference TRBV18 and TRBJ1-6): NAGVMQNPRHLVRRRGQEARLRCSPMKGHSHVYWYRQLPEEGLKFMVYLQKENIIDESGMPKERFSAEFPKEGPSILRIQQVVRGDSAAYFCASSPRGGEGSPLHFGNGTRLTVT.

The table lists this clonotype with a few counts. The rearrangement joins TRBV6-2 or TRBV6-3 to TRBJ2-7; TRBD2 matches at 8 bases. Germline lookup yields CDR1 MNHEY and CDR2 SVGEGT. Losses at the gene ends were 4 bases for V and 2 bases for J; bases not matched to a gene: 7. The CDR3 spans 15 residues. In nucleotides, the CDR3 is TGTGCCAGCAGTTTCCGGACTAGCAAGACCTACGAGCAGTACTTC. As protein: CASSFRTSKTYEQYF.

The chain employs TRBV12-3 or TRBV12-4 and TRBJ2-5, with D possibly being TRBD1 (6 bases). This CDR3 has 13 residues. The ends were cut back, 6 bases at V and 5 bases at J, with 13 bases in the middle. As DNA, the CDR3 is TGTGCCAGCAGCCTGGGGGCAGGGGAGACCCAGTACTTC. This codes for CASSLGAGETQYF.

The chain employs TRBV9 and TRBJ1-1, with 9 bases fitting TRBD1. Germline CDR1 SGDLS, CDR2 YYNGEE. The CDR3 covers 14 residues. After removal of 2 bases from V and 5 bases from J, the junction contained 4 bases not matched to a gene. In nucleotides, the CDR3 is TGTGCCAGCAGCGTCCGGGACAGGGTGACTGAAGCTTTCTTT. This translates into CASSVRDRVTEAFF.

This clonotype was seen a handful of times. This rearrangement joins TRBV6-5 to TRBJ1-6; perhaps TRBD1 as D (6 bases). From germline, CDR1 is MNHEY and CDR2 SVGAGI. CDR3 length: 13 amino acids. Deletions cut 2 bases from V and 10 bases from J, with 9 bases between. The DNA of the CDR3 is TGTGCCAGCAGTTACAGGGGACAATCACCCCTCCACTTT. This translates into CASSYRGQSPLHF.

This clonotype was observed a few times. V is TRBV4-1 and J is TRBJ2-7, with 7 bases identical to TRBD2. This CDR3 is 16 amino acids long. Germline CDR1 and CDR2: MGHRA and YSYEKL. V gave up 0 bases and J gave up 7 bases; unmatched junction bases: 12. The CDR3: CASSQDGAGLLGEQYF. CDR3 bases: TGCGCCAGCAGCCAAGATGGGGCGGGACTATTGGGAGAGCAGTACTTC.

The chain joins TRBV6-1 to TRBJ2-3, with TRBD2 identical over 10 bases. Per the germline V gene, CDR1 is MNHNS and CDR2 is SASEGT. Trimming at V came to 10 bases and at J to 1 base, leaving 2 bases not matched to a gene. This CDR3 has 13 amino acids. CDR3 loop: CAILAGGTDTQYF. The CDR3 DNA reads as TGTGCCATCCTAGCGGGGGGCACAGATACGCAGTATTTT.

This clonotype was recorded a few times. The rearrangement joins TRBV7-2 to TRBJ2-3; D is ambiguous. This CDR3 region has 14 residues. Per germline, CDR1 SGHTA and CDR2 FQGNSA. V lost 5 bases, J lost 5 bases, and 14 bases lay in between. This CDR3 is CASSLRGRVDTQYF. The CDR3 DNA reads as TGTGCCAGCAGCCTCCGAGGTCGGGTAGATACGCAGTATTTT. The variable domain in full, completed from reference TRBV7-2 and TRBJ2-3, reads GAGVSQSPSNKVTEKGKDVELRCDPISGHTALYWYRQSLGQGLEFLIYFQGNSAPDKSGLPSDRFSAERTGGSVSTLTIQRTQQEDSAVYLCASSLRGRVDTQYFGPGTRLTVL.

V and J are TRBV6-1 and TRBJ2-1, with 8 bases fitting TRBD1. V lost 4 bases, J lost 1 base, and 9 bases stayed unmatched. The CDR3 contains 17 residues. Germline V CDR1 and CDR2: MNHNS, SASEGT. CDR3 protein: CASSAVPGGISYNEQFF. The CDR3 DNA sequence: TGTGCCAGCAGTGCTGTTCCAGGGGGCATATCCTACAATGAGCAGTTCTTC.

The J gene is TRBJ2-1, the V gene TRBV21-1; the table names TRBD2, a call not compared with the DNA. TRBV21-1 is deemed a pseudogene. There are 13 residues in the CDR3. CDR3 amino acids: CASSRGIGTKQFF. CDR3 DNA sequence: TGTGCCAGCAGCCGAGGAATTGGGACTAAGCAGTTCTTC.

V is TRBV7-2 and J is TRBJ2-1, with D unclear. Germline assignment: CDR1 SGHTA and CDR2 FQGNSA. The CDR3 has 13 residues. V shed 5 bases and J shed 8 bases, with 13 bases lying between them. The CDR3 reads CASSVERRDEQFF. CDR3 DNA: TGTGCCAGCAGCGTCGAGCGTAGAGATGAGCAGTTCTTC.

The V and J genes are TRBV19 and TRBJ1-1, with D unresolved. Trimming shortened V by 6 bases and J by 3 bases, and 17 bases separated the two germline ends. Looked up from germline, CDR1 is LNHDA and CDR2 is SQIVND (reference sequence). The length of the CDR3 is 15 residues. The CDR3 region has the DNA TGTGCCAGTAGCCTCGGCTTGTTCCGCGACACTGAAGCTTTCTTT. This sequence encodes CASSLGLFRDTEAFF.